This entry lists 15 T cell receptor beta chains sequenced from one sample in a study of blood T cell repertoires in COVID-19. Using immunoSEQ multiplex PCR, the repertoire was profiled, and TCRdb retains in-frame clones only, with some absent. The sample holds more than 30,000 clones, roughly 84% seen once. Sequencing used peripheral blood. The receptors originated from a man aged 55 to 70 with active COVID-19.

V and J are TRBV6-5 and TRBJ2-3, with 7 bases that match TRBD2. The germline CDR1 and CDR2 sequences are MNHEY and SVGAGI. Germline trimming cut 0 bases from V and 3 bases from J; bases unmatched to any gene: 0. This CDR3 comprises 14 residues. The CDR3 protein is CASSYSGGTDTQYF. CDR3 DNA sequence: TGTGCCAGCAGTTACTCGGGGGGGACAGATACGCAGTATTTT.

This chain joins TRBV7-2 and TRBJ1-6; maybe TRBD1 (6 bases). In germline, CDR1 is SGHTA, CDR2 FQGNSA. The CDR3 runs 16 residues. Between the trimmed V and J ends, which lost 3 bases and 0 bases, there was a span of 9 bases. The CDR3 spells CASSFTGSSYNSPLHF. Written as DNA, the CDR3 is TGTGCCAGCAGCTTTACAGGGAGCTCCTATAATTCACCCCTCCACTTT.

The genes are TRBV2 and TRBJ2-4, with 8 bases that match TRBD2. The V and J ends lost 3 bases and 9 bases, in that order; junction bases with no gene match: 1. The CDR3 contains 12 residues. CDR1 is SNHLY, CDR2 FYNNEI, per germline. CDR3: CASSDAGGIQYF. CDR3 coding DNA: TGTGCCAGCAGTGATGCGGGGGGCATTCAGTACTTC.

The chain links TRBV15 to TRBJ2-1; 7 bases are a match to TRBD2. Trimming cost V 5 bases and J 6 bases; bases outside gene matches: 10. In germline, CDR1 is LNHNV, CDR2 YYDKDF (reference sequence). This CDR3 is 15 amino acids long. The CDR3 nucleotides read TGTGCCACCAGCCTAGGAGCGGGGAGTGCCAATGAGCAGTTCTTC. This codes for CATSLGAGSANEQFF.

V is TRBV27 and J is TRBJ2-1; maybe TRBD2 (6 bases). This CDR3 is built from 14 residues. Trimming cost V 5 bases and J 6 bases, with 14 bases left between them. The germline V gene has CDR1 MNHEY and CDR2 SMNVEV (reference sequence). DNA for the CDR3: TGTGCCAGCAGTCCCCCGACTAGATCCAATGAGCAGTTCTTC. Translating it yields CASSPPTRSNEQFF.

This clone was observed a handful of times. The same CDR3 arises from other DNA sequences in this sample as well. J is TRBJ1-1 and V is TRBV10-3; D gene ambiguous. CDR3 size: 13 residues. Trimming cost V 2 bases and J 3 bases, with 7 bases left between them. Germline lookup yields CDR1 ENHRY and CDR2 SYGVKD. The CDR3 nucleotides are TGTGCCATCAGTGAGCGAGGAGACACTGAAGCTTTCTTT. It encodes CAISERGDTEAFF.

V and J are TRBV4-2 and TRBJ2-7, with D maybe TRBD2 (6 bases). Germline-derived CDR1 and CDR2 are LGHNA and YNFKEQ. Trimming pared 4 bases from V and 5 bases from J, leaving 18 bases between. CDR3 length equals 15 residues. As DNA, the CDR3 is TGTGCCAGCAGCCGCCAGGCGGCGGGGCAGGACGAGCAGTACTTC. Translation gives CASSRQAAGQDEQYF.

The chain has TRBV7-2 and TRBJ2-7; 13 nucleotides line up with TRBD2. After removal of 5 bases from V and 2 bases from J, the junction contained 3 bases not matched to a gene. The CDR3 totals 15 residues. Per germline, CDR1 SGHTA and CDR2 FQGNSA. The DNA of the CDR3 is TGTGCCAGCAGCCCCGGGACTAGCGGGGCCTACGAGCAGTACTTC. Residues: CASSPGTSGAYEQYF. Based on the CDR3 plus reference TRBV7-2 and TRBJ2-7, the full variable domain is GAGVSQSPSNKVTEKGKDVELRCDPISGHTALYWYRQSLGQGLEFLIYFQGNSAPDKSGLPSDRFSAERTGGSVSTLTIQRTQQEDSAVYLCASSPGTSGAYEQYFGPGTRLTVT.

Within the sample, this clone is large. V usage is TRBV7-9 and J usage is TRBJ1-2; 8 bases align to TRBD1. With V trimmed by 5 bases and J by 8 bases, 10 bases remained unmatched. CDR1 SEHNR and CDR2 FQNEAQ come from the germline V gene (reference sequence). CDR3 length equals 14 residues. The CDR3 region has the DNA TGTGCCAGCAGCCCTTTGACAGGGGAGATCGGCTACACCTTC. Its protein product is CASSPLTGEIGYTF.

The chain recombines TRBV7-8 with TRBJ2-7; TRBD1 matches at 10 bases. Germline CDR1 and CDR2: SGHVS and FQNEAQ. The V gene end was trimmed by 0 bases and the J gene end by 2 bases; junction bases not matched to a gene: 13. CDR3 size: 19 residues. The CDR3 nucleotides are TGTGCCAGCAGCTTAGCACCGGGACAGGGGTTCGGGGAACCCTACGAGCAGTACTTC. Protein: CASSLAPGQGFGEPYEQYF.

The V gene is TRBV3-1 (or the pseudogene TRBV3-2), the J gene TRBJ1-5; 10 bases align to TRBD1. The germline V gene encodes CDR1 LGHDT and CDR2 YNNKEL (reference sequence). This CDR3 comprises 15 residues. V trimming: 5 bases; J trimming: 2 bases; junction bases outside the gene matches: 3. CDR3 region: CASSVGTGGNQPQHF. CDR3 DNA: TGTGCCAGCAGCGTCGGGACAGGGGGCAATCAGCCCCAGCATTTT.

V and J are TRBV9 and TRBJ2-7; D is uncertain. V was shortened by 0 bases and J by 2 bases, with 9 bases between the two germline ends. Germline lookup yields CDR1 SGDLS and CDR2 YYNGEE. The CDR3 covers 14 residues. CDR3 region: CASSVGPAAYEQYF. CDR3 coding DNA: TGTGCCAGCAGCGTAGGTCCCGCAGCCTACGAGCAGTACTTC.

V and J are TRBV6-1 and TRBJ2-3; 9 bases line up with TRBD2. CDR1 MNHNS and CDR2 SASEGT come from the germline V gene. The CDR3 spans 15 residues. The ends lost 3 bases at V and 5 bases at J; junction bases unmatched: 6. CDR3 sequence (DNA): TGTGCCAGCAGTGATAGCGGGAGTCCTAGAGATACGCAGTATTTT. Translating it yields CASSDSGSPRDTQYF.

This chain's CDR3 is CAISDTAGGSREQYF. DNA of the CDR3: TGTGCCATCAGTGACACAGCGGGGGGGTCCAGGGAGCAGTACTTC. This sequence joins TRBV10-3 and TRBJ2-7, with 10 nucleotides matching TRBD2. The V segment lost 3 bases and the J segment 7 bases; nucleotides outside the gene matches: 9. This CDR3 spans 15 amino acids. CDR1 ENHRY and CDR2 SYGVKD come from the germline V gene.

The CDR3 nucleotides are TGTGCCACCAGTGATTCAAAGGACAAGGCTTTAACGGTTGATACGCAGTATTTT. The encoded protein is CATSDSKDKALTVDTQYF. The genes are TRBV24-1 and TRBJ2-3, with D perhaps matching TRBD1 (5 bases). Trimming shortened V by 2 bases and J by 6 bases, and 23 bases separated the two germline ends. The CDR3 spans 18 residues. Germline V gives CDR1 KGHDR, CDR2 SFDVKD.